This T cell receptor beta chain was identified in a study of shared clonotypes between healthy human individuals. Profiled with immunoSEQ multiplex PCR; TCRdb holds only in-frame clones, not every one. The repertoire holds 500,000 to 550,000 clones, with roughly 95% as singletons. This clonotype originated in a woman in her 30s in good health. The sequenced sample was naive CD4+ T cells sorted from blood. As for subset: CD45RA+ positively selected.

CDR3 sequence: CASSPVLPQHF. CDR3 sequence (DNA): TGCGCCAGCAGCCCGGTTCTGCCCCAGCATTTT. The V gene is TRBV4-1, the J gene TRBJ1-5; no clear D. The CDR3 has 11 amino acids. CDR1 is MGHRA, CDR2 YSYEKL, per germline. V was cut by 4 bases and J by 9 bases, with 7 bases left in between.